These T cell receptor beta chains were read from a single sample in a study of molecular identifiers for immune sequencing clone quantification. TCRdb used MiXCR to reprocess the PCR reads, holding one entry per CDR3 protein. The table lists about 640,000 distinct CDR3 sequences, around 20% of them singletons. The sequencing sample was made of naive CD8+ T cells from blood, with Jurkat cell RNA spiked in. Every receptor here comes from a human donor in good health. Some libraries in this study had Jurkat cell RNA spiked in. Each CDR3 is given with its conserved first and last residue. The D gene is left open where the match is weak. Where a row states a size, it is once, few, many or the class of an expanded clone; other rows omit it.

many	TRBV3-1	TRBJ2-5	TRBD2	TGTGCCAGCAGCCGTGGACTAGCGGGGGAAGAGACCCAGTACTTC	CASSRGLAGEETQYF
once	TRBV6-5	TRBJ2-2	-	TGTGCCAGCAGTTATGATAACACCAGGGAGCTGTTTTTT	CASSYDNTRELFF
few	TRBV6-2/TRBV6-3	TRBJ1-5	TRBD1	TGTGCCAGCAGTTCGTGGGAGGGAGCCGACAGGGACGATCAGCCCCAGCATTTT	CASSSWEGADRDDQPQHF
many	TRBV11-2	TRBJ2-3	TRBD2	TGTGCCAGCAGCTTGGGGCCCCTAGCGGGAGCAGATACGCAGTATTTT	CASSLGPLAGADTQYF
-	TRBV7-8	TRBJ1-4	-	TGTGCCAGCAGCTTCGGGAGAGTTGAGAGTGAAAAACTGTTTTTT	CASSFGRVESEKLFF
few	TRBV12-3/TRBV12-4	TRBJ1-3	TRBD1	TGTGCCAGCAGGACAGGGGTTTCTGGAAACACCATATATTTT	CASRTGVSGNTIYF
few	TRBV11-2	TRBJ2-7	TRBD1	TGTGCCAGCAGCTCCGCCGGGGACAGGACCCCCTACGAGCAGTACTTC	CASSSAGDRTPYEQYF
few	TRBV9	TRBJ1-6	-	TGTGCCAGCAGCGTAGGGGTGGTTGAGGGATCACCCCTCCACTTT	CASSVGVVEGSPLHF
-	TRBV14	TRBJ1-1	-	TGTGCCAGCAGCCAAGATCTCGCCGGGGAACCTGAAGCTTTCTTT	CASSQDLAGEPEAFF
-	TRBV27	TRBJ1-2	-	TGTGCCAGCAGTTCCGGGGAAGCCTATGGCTACACCTTC	CASSSGEAYGYTF
many	TRBV9	TRBJ2-7	TRBD2	TGTGCCAGCAGCGCGGGAGCGGGGGTGTCCTACGAGCAGTACTTC	CASSAGAGVSYEQYF
-	TRBV27	TRBJ2-5	TRBD1	TGTGCCAGCAGTTCCGCACAGGGGGAGGAGACCCAGTACTTC	CASSSAQGEETQYF
few	TRBV4-1	TRBJ2-7	-	TGCGCCAGCAGCGACCAGGGGTCCTACGAGCAGTACTTC	CASSDQGSYEQYF
few	TRBV6-5	TRBJ2-1	TRBD1	TGTGCCAGCAGGAGGACAGGGGGGAATGAGCAGTTCTTC	CASRRTGGNEQFF
many	TRBV5-1	TRBJ2-7	-	TGCGCCAGCAGCTTAACGCGGGACGAGCAGTACTTC	CASSLTRDEQYF
few	TRBV4-1	TRBJ1-3	-	TGCGCCAGCAGCCAAGAGGGACCAGGGCGCCTTAGAAACACCATATATTTT	CASSQEGPGRLRNTIYF
-	TRBV20-1	TRBJ2-7	TRBD2	TGCAGTGCTAGAGATTTAAGGGCGAGCGGGGATGGCTACGAGCAGTACTTC	CSARDLRASGDGYEQYF
many	TRBV12-5	TRBJ2-1	-	TGTGCTAGTCAACCATGGGGTTTTGATGAGCAGTTCTTC	CASQPWGFDEQFF
many	TRBV14	TRBJ2-7	TRBD1	TGTGCCAGCAGCCAGGACAATGGACAGGGTTGGTACCACGAGCAGTACTTC	CASSQDNGQGWYHEQYF
many	TRBV9	TRBJ1-1	-	TGTGCCAGCAGCAAAGGGGGGAACACTGAAGCTTTCTTT	CASSKGGNTEAFF
many	TRBV29-1	TRBJ1-1	-	TGCAGCGGGAGGGAGGGTATGAACACTGAAGCTTTCTTT	CSGREGMNTEAFF
-	TRBV19	TRBJ2-7	TRBD2	TGTGCCAGTAGTATAGGAGCGACTAGCGGGTACGAGCAGTACTTC	CASSIGATSGYEQYF
many	TRBV27	TRBJ2-7	TRBD2	TGTGCCAGCAGTTTAAACGGCCCCGGGCTAGCGGGAGGTTTGTACGAGCAGTACTTC	CASSLNGPGLAGGLYEQYF
many	TRBV27	TRBJ2-2	TRBD1	TGTGCCAGCAGTTTGGACAGGGTATTCCTAACGAACACCGGGGAGCTGTTTTTT	CASSLDRVFLTNTGELFF
few	TRBV11-2	TRBJ2-7	-	TGTGCCAGCAGCGGGTACGAGCGGTACTTC	CASSGYERYF
few	TRBV4-3	TRBJ2-1	-	TGCGCCAGCAGCCAAGAAGCCTGGGACAACACCTACAATGAGCAGTTCTTC	CASSQEAWDNTYNEQFF
-	TRBV7-2	TRBJ2-1	TRBD2	TGTGCCAGCAGCTTATCTAGCGGCCCCAAGCTGACTGAGCAGTTCTTC	CASSLSSGPKLTEQFF
many	TRBV7-6	TRBJ2-3	-	TGTGCCAGCAGCTCAACCCGGACATCGCCCACAGATACGCAGTATTTT	CASSSTRTSPTDTQYF
many	TRBV12-3/TRBV12-4	TRBJ1-5	-	TGTGCCAGCACTCCAGGGGACAATCAGCCCCAGCATTTT	CASTPGDNQPQHF
-	TRBV7-8	TRBJ1-4	-	TGTGCCAGCAGCCTCAACAGCCTACCAACTAATGAAAAGCTGTTTTTT	CASSLNSLPTNEKLFF
many	TRBV5-1	TRBJ2-5	-	TGCGCCAGCACTCCAGAGCCAGGGCTGTGGGAGACCCAGTACTTC	CASTPEPGLWETQYF
many	TRBV6-2/TRBV6-3	TRBJ2-1	TRBD2	TGTGCCAGCAGGCTAGCGCGGGGGGAGCAGTTCTTC	CASRLARGEQFF